This T cell receptor beta chain was recovered during a study of T cells after yellow fever vaccination. Study in general: SMART-Seq v4 Ultra Low Input prepared libraries from low-cell fractions.

The germline CDR1 and CDR2 sequences are SGHTA and FQGTGA. This CDR3 is 13 amino acids long. V lost 1 base and J 4 bases, leaving 7 bases between the germline ends. The sample holds many counts of this clonotype. General study points: Some clonotypes, a small share, were shared between CD4 and CD8 compartments. In post-booster samples, most primary-vaccination clones reappeared (approximately 96% CD4, nearly 90% CD8).

Making TCR cDNA involved 5'RACE template switching, which added UMIs and a universal primer site. TCRdb re-called the 5' RACE reads through MiXCR, storing one row per CDR3 protein. The profile shows 45,000 to 60,000 distinct CDR3 sequences, less than 8% of them singletons. The sequencing used CD8+ T cells not binding an NS4B(214-222) dextramer, sorted from PBMCs, collected about 49 days after the first yellow fever vaccination. The source is a young man who received the YFV17D yellow fever vaccine. The rearrangement links TRBV7-3 to TRBJ2-5, with D unclear. The CDR3 DNA sequence: TGTGCCAGCAGCTTAAATATCGCAGAGACCCAGTACTTC. Protein sequence: CASSLNIAETQYF.